The 18 T cell receptor beta chains given below trace back to one sample, sequenced in a study of cytomegalovirus exposure and HLA in healthy donors. This PCR relied on a set of 60 Vbeta primers and 13 Jbeta primers. Assay: immunoSEQ multiplex PCR; the TCRdb copy retains only in-frame clones and omits some. Of 130,000 to 150,000 clones listed, roughly 80% are singletons. Source material: PBMCs. The receptors stem from a man aged 18 to 30 in good health and CMV-seronegative.

The chain uses TRBV7-2 and TRBJ2-3; D gene uncertain. The V and J ends lost 1 base and 0 bases respectively, with 14 bases between them. Germline loops: CDR1 SGHTA, CDR2 FQGNSA. The CDR3 loop spans 17 amino acids. The CDR3 DNA reads TGTGCCAGCAGCTTAGGCCGTCAGGCCAAAAGCACAGATACGCAGTATTTT. Translation gives CASSLGRQAKSTDTQYF.

The CDR3 nucleotides read TGTGCCAGCTCACCACGAGGGGGCGAAGGCTACACCTTC. This encodes CASSPRGGEGYTF. The chain has TRBV18 and TRBJ1-2; TRBD1 matches at 7 bases. The CDR3 runs to 13 residues. Germline assignment: CDR1 KGHSH and CDR2 LQKENI. V lost 1 base, J lost 8 bases, and 4 bases stayed unmatched.

The chain combines TRBV6-5 with TRBJ2-7; TRBD1 matches at 12 bases. This CDR3 has 15 amino acids. Germline V CDR1 and CDR2: MNHEY, SVGAGI. V was pared by 5 bases and J by 2 bases, with 4 bases of the junction left unmatched. CDR3 protein: CASSHRDRGPYEQYF. CDR3 nucleotide sequence: TGTGCCAGCAGTCACCGGGACAGGGGGCCCTACGAGCAGTACTTC.

The rearrangement uses TRBV5-1 and TRBJ2-7, with 10 positions matching TRBD1. Germline trimming cut 2 bases from V and 5 bases from J; bases unmatched to any gene: 10. CDR3 size: 16 residues. Germline loops: CDR1 SGHRS, CDR2 YFSETQ. CDR3 sequence: CASSLSFGTGVHEQYF. The CDR3 DNA is TGCGCCAGCAGCTTATCCTTCGGGACAGGGGTTCACGAGCAGTACTTC.

A remark on this clone: Germline is not matched at one junction end, which may reflect a read error. This chain joins TRBV7-9 and TRBJ1-6; maybe TRBD1 (5 bases). CDR1 is SEHNR, CDR2 FQNEAQ, per germline (reference sequence). The CDR3 length is 18 residues. The CDR3 loop is CSSSLAVGGVTYNSPLHF. CDR3 in DNA: TGTTCCAGCAGCTTAGCCGTTGGAGGGGTAACCTATAATTCACCCCTCCACTTT.

The chain combines TRBV5-1 with TRBJ1-2; no firm D call. This CDR3 is built from 13 residues. The V end lost 2 bases, the J end lost 2 bases, and 7 bases lay between the germline ends. Germline V gene sequence: CDR1 SGHRS, CDR2 YFSETQ. DNA of the CDR3: TGCGCCAGCAGCTTCCCGTCCAACTATGGCTACACCTTC. This gives the protein CASSFPSNYGYTF.

The chain uses TRBV11-1 and TRBJ2-7; weak D call: TRBD1 (5 bases). Germline CDR1 SGHAT, CDR2 FQDESV (reference sequence). Deletions cut 0 bases from V and 5 bases from J, with 11 bases between. The CDR3 consists of 14 residues. The CDR3 DNA sequence: TGTGCCAGCAGCTTAGCCAGACAGATTAACGAGCAGTACTTC. Translated, it gives CASSLARQINEQYF. Drawing the rest from reference TRBV11-1 and TRBJ2-7, the complete variable domain is EAEVAQSPRYKITEKSQAVAFWCDPISGHATLYWYRQILGQGPELLVQFQDESVVDDSQLPKDRFSAERLKGVDSTLKIQPAELGDSAMYLCASSLARQINEQYFGPGTRLTVT.

The chain carries TRBV6-6 and TRBJ1-1, with TRBD1 as a possible D gene (6 bases). The CDR3 extends over 15 amino acids. The V end was cut by 5 bases, the J end by 1 base, with 14 bases between. Germline CDR1 reads MNHNY; CDR2 reads SVGAGI (reference sequence). The CDR3 region is CASSTQGTSNTEAFF. CDR3 in DNA: TGTGCCAGCAGTACTCAGGGGACATCGAACACTGAAGCTTTCTTT.

The genes are TRBV6-1 and TRBJ1-4; D is perhaps TRBD1 (6 bases). The V gene lost 7 bases and the J gene lost 5 bases, with 17 bases spanning the gap. This CDR3 region has 15 residues. CDR1 and CDR2 (germline): MNHNS, SASEGT. CDR3 DNA sequence: TGTGCCAGCACGAGGCTGGGGGGGCTAAATGAAAAACTGTTTTTT. Translating gives CASTRLGGLNEKLFF.

V usage is TRBV18 and J usage is TRBJ2-5; the D is unclear. V was shortened by 5 bases and J by 0 bases, with 7 bases between the two germline ends. Germline V gene lookup returns CDR1 KGHSH and CDR2 LQKENI. The CDR3 is 13 residues long. CDR3 bases: TGTGCCAGCTCAGACGGGTACCAAGAGACCCAGTACTTC. Protein sequence: CASSDGYQETQYF.

The gene calls are TRBV30 and TRBJ2-4; D uncertain. Germline lookup yields CDR1 GTSNPN and CDR2 SVGIG (reference sequence). The CDR3 consists of 14 residues. The V and J ends lost 5 bases and 3 bases respectively, with 14 bases between them. Written as DNA, the CDR3 is TGTGCCTGGTCCAACAGATTCGGCAAAAACATTCAGTACTTC. Encoded protein: CAWSNRFGKNIQYF.

This clone came up a few times. This sequence joins TRBV2 and TRBJ2-2; 7 bases line up with TRBD1. The CDR3 loop spans 11 amino acids. V lost 6 bases, J lost 13 bases, and 5 bases stayed unmatched. CDR1 is SNHLY, CDR2 FYNNEI, per germline. CDR3 in DNA: TGTGCCAGCAGAAGACAGGGATGGCTGTTTTTT. Encoded protein: CASRRQGWLFF.

The V gene is TRBV4-2, the J gene TRBJ1-2; D is uncertain. The germline V and J ends were trimmed by 0 bases and 0 bases, with 8 bases remaining between them. Germline V lookup: CDR1 LGHNA, CDR2 YNFKEQ. This CDR3 comprises 15 residues. The CDR3 DNA reads as TGTGCCAGCAGCCAAGAAGAATCTACTAACTATGGCTACACCTTC. This gives the protein CASSQEESTNYGYTF.

This clone has only one observation. This sequence joins TRBV23-1 and TRBJ1-1; D is perhaps TRBD1 (5 bases). TRBV23-1 is an ORF, and what it does is uncertain. The CDR3 length is 12 residues. The CDR3 DNA reads as TGCCCAACCGGACACGCGGCCACTGAAGCTTTCTTT. It yields the protein CPTGHAATEAFF.

The sample holds a few counts of this clone. V and J are TRBV21-1 and TRBJ2-1; the table's TRBD2 call for D was not verified on the DNA. TRBV21-1 is a pseudogene segment. The CDR3 length is 12 residues. This chain's CDR3 is CASIEGVKGQFF. The CDR3 DNA is TGTGCCAGCATCGAGGGAGTTAAAGGGCAGTTCTTC.

CDR3 residues: CASSYSGGEAFF. CDR3 nucleotides: TGTGCCAGCAGTTACTCAGGAGGTGAAGCTTTCTTT. This chain uses TRBV27 with TRBJ1-1; D is ambiguous. CDR1 is MNHEY and CDR2 is SMNVEV in the germline V gene (reference sequence). The CDR3 sequence is 12 residues long. V was cut by 4 bases and J by 7 bases, with 10 bases left in between.

The chain has TRBV6-1 and TRBJ2-4; possibly TRBD1 for D (5 bases). V lost 4 bases and J lost 4, with 11 bases in between. CDR3 length: 14 residues. CDR1 is MNHNS, CDR2 SASEGT, per germline. In DNA form, the CDR3 reads TGTGCCAGCAGTGTAGACAGAACAAAAAACATTCAGTACTTC. Its protein is CASSVDRTKNIQYF.

Remarks on this clone: At one boundary the junction diverges from the germline segment, which might be a read error. The chain carries TRBV7-7 and TRBJ2-3, with 8 bases lining up with TRBD2. There are 15 residues in the CDR3. CDR1 is SSHAT, CDR2 FNYEAQ, per germline (reference sequence). The CDR3 spells CASSLGNGGADTQYF. As DNA, the CDR3 is TGTGCTAGCAGCTTGGGGAACGGGGGGGCAGATACGCAGTATTTT.